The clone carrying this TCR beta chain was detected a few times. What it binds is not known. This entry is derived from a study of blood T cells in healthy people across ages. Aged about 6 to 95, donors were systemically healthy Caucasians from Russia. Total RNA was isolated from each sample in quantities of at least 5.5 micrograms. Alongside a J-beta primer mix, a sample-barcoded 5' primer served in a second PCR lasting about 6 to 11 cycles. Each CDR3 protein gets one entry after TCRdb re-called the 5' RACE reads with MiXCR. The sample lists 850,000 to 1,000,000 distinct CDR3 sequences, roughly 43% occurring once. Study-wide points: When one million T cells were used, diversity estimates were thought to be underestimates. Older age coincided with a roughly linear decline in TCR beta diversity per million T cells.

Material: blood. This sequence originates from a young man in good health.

The CDR3 DNA sequence: TGTGCCAGCAAGGCGGGTCAAGAGACCCAGTACTTC. Amino acid sequence: CASKAGQETQYF. V usage is TRBV28 and J usage is TRBJ2-5; tentatively, D is TRBD2 (5 bases). The CDR3 is 12 residues long. Looked up from germline, CDR1 is MDHEN and CDR2 is SYDVKM. With 7 bases removed from V and 2 bases from J, the gap between germline ends came to 8 bases.